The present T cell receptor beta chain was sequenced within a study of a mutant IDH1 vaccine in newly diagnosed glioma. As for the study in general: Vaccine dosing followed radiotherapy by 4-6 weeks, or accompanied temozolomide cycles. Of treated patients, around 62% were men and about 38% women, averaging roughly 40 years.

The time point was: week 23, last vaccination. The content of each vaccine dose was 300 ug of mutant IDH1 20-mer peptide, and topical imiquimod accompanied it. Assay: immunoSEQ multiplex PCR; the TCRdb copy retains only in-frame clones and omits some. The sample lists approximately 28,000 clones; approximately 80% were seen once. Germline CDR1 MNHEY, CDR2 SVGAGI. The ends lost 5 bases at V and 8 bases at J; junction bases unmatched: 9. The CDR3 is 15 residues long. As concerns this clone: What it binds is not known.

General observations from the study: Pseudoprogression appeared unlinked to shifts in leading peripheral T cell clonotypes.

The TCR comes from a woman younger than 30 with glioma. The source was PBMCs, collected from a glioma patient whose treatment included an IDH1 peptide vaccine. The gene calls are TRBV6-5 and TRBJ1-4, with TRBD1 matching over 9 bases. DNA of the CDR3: TGTGCCAGCAGTAGCCCCGGGACAGGGAAAGAAAAACTGTTTTTT. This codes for CASSSPGTGKEKLFF.